This TCR beta chain was sequenced in a study of spatial heterogeneity in lung cancer. This clonotype was observed many times. Its antigen remains unidentified. Notes on the study in general: At resection, ubiquitous expanded tumor TCRs appeared in blood more than at follow-up.

Time point noted: sample taken at primary tumor resection. Tumor, nontumor lung or frozen PBMC supplied whole RNA, sequenced without sorting. The presence of a unique molecular identifier marked each TCR cDNA molecule. TCRdb re-analysed the 5' RACE reads in MiXCR, keeping a single row per CDR3 protein. The sample has under 30,000 distinct CDR3 sequences; 4% to 6% are singletons. Losses at the gene ends were 4 bases for V and 4 bases for J; bases not matched to a gene: 10. Germline loops: CDR1 MGHRA, CDR2 YSYEKL. The CDR3 runs 16 residues. V and J are TRBV4-1 and TRBJ1-2; 9 positions agree with TRBD1. The clonotype was recovered from a male donor with early-stage non-small cell lung cancer. Material: PBMCs, obtained at surgery. In DNA, the CDR3 is TGCGCCAGCAGCCTGATCCAGACAGGGGGGGGCTATGGCTACACCTTC. Its protein is CASSLIQTGGGYGYTF.